Below, 22 T cell receptor beta chains from the same sample are listed, as sequenced in a study of cytomegalovirus exposure and HLA in healthy donors. Primers for the PCR totalled 60 Vbeta and 13 Jbeta. Using immunoSEQ multiplex PCR, the repertoire was profiled, and TCRdb retains in-frame clones only, with some absent. The sample yields about 130,000 clones, around 80% seen once. What was sequenced was PBMCs. Receptor source: a man aged 50 to 59 in good health and CMV-seronegative.

This chain joins TRBV4-2 and TRBJ1-1; possibly TRBD1 for D (6 bases). Trimming stripped 1 base from V and 6 bases from J, with 15 bases between. Germline V gives CDR1 LGHNA, CDR2 YNFKEQ. The CDR3 totals 15 residues. The CDR3 loop is CASSQAAGDNAEAFF. CDR3 sequence (DNA): TGTGCCAGCAGCCAAGCGGCAGGGGATAACGCTGAAGCTTTCTTT.

The J gene is TRBJ2-1, the V gene TRBV19; weak D call: TRBD1 (5 bases). The germline V gene encodes CDR1 LNHDA and CDR2 SQIVND (reference sequence). V lost 5 bases and J lost 4, with 9 bases in between. The CDR3 spans 13 residues. DNA for the CDR3: TGTGCCAGTAGTGACAGTGCATACAATGAGCAGTTCTTC. It yields the protein CASSDSAYNEQFF.

CDR3 nucleotide sequence: TGTGCCAGCAGCTTATTCGGTGGCGGCACTGAAGCTTTCTTT. Protein product: CASSLFGGGTEAFF. The rearrangement uses TRBV11-2 and TRBJ1-1; D gene ambiguous. The CDR3 has 14 residues. Trimming shortened V by 2 bases and J by 4 bases, and 11 bases separated the two germline ends. Germline V gene data show CDR1 as SGHAT and CDR2 as FQNNGV.

The chain has TRBV15 and TRBJ1-6; no definite D call. Per germline, CDR1 LNHNV and CDR2 YYDKDF (reference sequence). The CDR3 spans 17 residues. V was shortened by 5 bases and J by 3 bases, with 17 bases between the two germline ends. The CDR3 nucleotides read TGTGCCACCAGCCCCCCCTCGAGGCAAGACTATAATTCACCCCTCCACTTT. Its protein is CATSPPSRQDYNSPLHF.

The V call is TRBV7-2, the J call TRBJ2-1; D unresolved. The CDR3 is made up of 16 amino acids. V was cut by 6 bases and J by 4 bases, with 19 bases left in between. Germline CDR1 SGHTA, CDR2 FQGNSA. CDR3 in amino acids: CASRILIGKDYNEQFF. The CDR3 DNA reads as TGTGCCAGCAGGATACTAATTGGAAAAGATTACAATGAGCAGTTCTTC.

The CDR3 coding sequence is TGCGCCAGCAGCACCTCTGCCTCGGCCGGGGGTGAAAAACTGTTTTTT. Its protein product is CASSTSASAGGEKLFF. This chain joins TRBV5-1 and TRBJ1-4; D possibly corresponds to TRBD1 (5 bases). The CDR3 consists of 16 residues. Per germline, CDR1 SGHRS and CDR2 YFSETQ. The V and J ends lost 4 bases and 7 bases respectively, with 20 bases between them.

The chain links TRBV6-1 to TRBJ1-5, with no clear D. The CDR3 extends over 13 amino acids. Germline V lookup: CDR1 MNHNS, CDR2 SASEGT. Deletions cut 11 bases from V and 5 bases from J, with 16 bases between. CDR3: CASTSNRDQPQHF. The CDR3 DNA is TGTGCCTCCACCTCGAATCGGGATCAGCCCCAGCATTTT.

This clone was detected only a few times. The V gene is TRBV5-6, the J gene TRBJ2-1, with D possibly TRBD1 on 6 matching bases. Trimming shortened V by 5 bases and J by 2 bases, and 14 bases separated the two germline ends. Per germline, CDR1 SGHDT and CDR2 YYEEEE. This CDR3 has 15 amino acids. Here the CDR3 DNA reads TGTGCCAGCAGTAAACAGGGAGCGGCCTACAATGAGCAGTTCTTC. As protein: CASSKQGAAYNEQFF.

The table lists this clone with a count of one. The V call is TRBV5-1, the J call TRBJ1-1; D remains ambiguous. There are 16 residues in the CDR3. V was trimmed by 4 bases and J by 1 base, leaving 17 bases between them. CDR1 and CDR2 from the germline V gene are SGHRS and YFSETQ. The CDR3 DNA reads TGCGCCAGCAGCCCTACGATCCAGGTGGGGAACACTGAAGCTTTCTTT. Encoded protein: CASSPTIQVGNTEAFF.

The V and J genes are TRBV5-4 and TRBJ2-1; the match to TRBD2 covers 10 bases. Germline CDR1 and CDR2: SGHNT and YYREEE (reference sequence). J was trimmed by 7 bases and V by 0 bases; bases with no gene match: 7. The CDR3 contains 16 residues. The CDR3 loop is CASSLGSSGGGNEQFF. CDR3 coding DNA: TGTGCCAGCAGCTTGGGGTCCAGCGGGGGGGGGAATGAGCAGTTCTTC.

CDR3 coding DNA: TGTGCCAGCAGCTTGAGGGGGACAGGGCTAGAAAAACTGTTTTTT. Protein sequence: CASSLRGTGLEKLFF. This chain uses TRBV5-5 with TRBJ1-4; 9 bases map to TRBD1. Per the germline V gene, CDR1 is SGHKS and CDR2 is YYEKEE (reference sequence). Germline trimming cut 1 base from V and 8 bases from J; bases unmatched to any gene: 6. This CDR3 comprises 15 residues.

A few counts support this clone. V and J are TRBV15 and TRBJ1-1; D remains ambiguous. Germline assignment: CDR1 LNHNV and CDR2 YYDKDF (reference sequence). This CDR3 has 13 amino acids. V was shortened by 0 bases and J by 11 bases, with 13 bases between the two germline ends. The CDR3 here is CATSRDPYSMAFF. CDR3 nucleotides: TGTGCCACCAGCAGAGATCCGTATTCTATGGCTTTCTTT.

This chain joins TRBV28 and TRBJ1-3, with TRBD1 identical over 11 bases. Germline-derived CDR1 and CDR2 are MDHEN and SYDVKM. The CDR3 is made up of 16 amino acids. With 5 bases clipped from V and 2 bases from J, the junction kept 5 bases outside the gene matches. Written as DNA, the CDR3 is TGTGCCAGCAGTCCTCCGGGACAGGGGGCTGGAAACACCATATATTTT. Its translation: CASSPPGQGAGNTIYF.

In its sample, this clone was seen once. The rearrangement links TRBV5-8 to TRBJ2-7; D perhaps matches TRBD2 (6 bases). The CDR3 spans 18 residues. The germline V gene encodes CDR1 SGHTS and CDR2 YDEGEE. V lost 4 bases and J lost 3, with 26 bases in between. The CDR3 bases are TGTGCCAGCAGCCCCGGACCGGTCCAGCCCCCGGGAGTCTACGAGCAGTACGTC. Amino acid sequence: CASSPGPVQPPGVYEQYV.

The gene calls are TRBV7-9 and TRBJ1-3; TRBD1 matches at 8 bases. The CDR3 is 14 residues long. The germline CDR1 and CDR2 sequences are SEHNR and FQNEAQ (reference sequence). With V trimmed by 5 bases and J by 1 base, 1 base remained unmatched. The CDR3 loop reads CASSRTGSGNTIYF. The CDR3 DNA follows: TGTGCCAGCAGCCGGACAGGGTCTGGAAACACCATATATTTT.

The gene calls are TRBV28 and TRBJ1-2, with a tentative D call TRBD1 (5 bases). This CDR3 has 16 amino acids. Germline V gene lookup returns CDR1 MDHEN and CDR2 SYDVKM. V shed 3 bases and J shed 3 bases, with 17 bases lying between them. DNA of the CDR3: TGTGCCAGCAGTTTCACCCCCGGCCGGGGGGACTATGGCTACACCTTC. Translation: CASSFTPGRGDYGYTF.

The V call is TRBV28, the J call TRBJ2-7; possibly TRBD1 for D (5 bases). CDR3 length: 14 residues. The V end was cut by 2 bases, the J end by 0 bases, with 8 bases between. Germline V gene lookup returns CDR1 MDHEN and CDR2 SYDVKM. The DNA of the CDR3 is TGTGCCAGCAGTTTACAGGGCCTCTCCTACGAGCAGTACGTC. The encoded protein is CASSLQGLSYEQYV.

CDR3 protein: CASSYRTGGEKAFF. The CDR3 nucleotides are TGTGCCAGCAGTTACAGGACAGGGGGAGAGAAGGCTTTCTTT. J is TRBJ1-1 and V is TRBV6-5; 10 bases fit TRBD1. This CDR3 has 14 residues. With V trimmed by 2 bases and J by 11 bases, 8 bases remained unmatched. The germline CDR1 and CDR2 sequences are MNHEY and SVGAGI.

CDR3 nucleotides: TGTGCCACCAGCAGAGCCTGGACAGTAAACTATGGCTACACCTTC. Amino acid sequence: CATSRAWTVNYGYTF. The chain combines TRBV15 with TRBJ1-2, with D tentatively TRBD1 (6 bases). The V gene lost 1 base and the J gene lost 2 bases, with 11 bases spanning the gap. From germline, CDR1 is LNHNV and CDR2 YYDKDF (reference sequence). The CDR3 contains 15 residues. The entire variable domain, with the rest obtained from reference TRBV15 and TRBJ1-2, is as follows: DAMVIQNPRYQVTQFGKPVTLSCSQTLNHNVMYWYQQKSSQAPKLLFHYYDKDFNNEADTPDNFQSRRPNTSFCFLDIRSPGLGDTAMYLCATSRAWTVNYGYTFGSGTRLTVV.

This clone showed up just a few times. The chain links TRBV2 to TRBJ2-5, with D possibly TRBD2 on 5 matching bases. There are 11 residues in the CDR3. V gave up 4 bases and J gave up 5 bases, with 5 bases separating them. CDR1 is SNHLY, CDR2 FYNNEI, per germline. Written as DNA, the CDR3 is TGTGCCAGCAGTGGGGAGGAGACCCAGTACTTC. This translates into CASSGEETQYF.

This clone was seen a handful of times. Germline is not matched at one junction end, which may reflect a read error. V and J are TRBV7-2 and TRBJ1-5, with D uncertain. Per germline, CDR1 SGHTA and CDR2 FQGNSA. The CDR3 is 14 amino acids. The CDR3 is CASSLAYSNQPQHF. The CDR3 bases are TGTGCCAGCAGCCTAGCCTATAGCAATCAGCCCCAGCATTTT.

With respect to this clone: The junction and the germline gene differ at one end; a read error may be behind it. This chain connects TRBV5-1 to TRBJ1-1; no definite D call. CDR3 length: 11 amino acids. CDR1 is SGHRS, CDR2 YFSETQ, per germline. For the CDR3, the DNA is TGCGCCAGCAGCTTGGTCGGTGAAGCTCTCTTT. It encodes CASSLVGEALF. Filled out from reference TRBV5-1 and TRBJ1-1, the complete variable domain reads KAGVTQTPRYLIKTRGQQVTLSCSPISGHRSVSWYQQTPGQGLQFLFEYFSETQRNKGNFPGRFSGRQFSNSRSEMNVSTLELGDSALYLCASSLVGEALFGQGTRLTVV.